The clone carrying this T cell receptor beta chain was seen a handful of times. This specimen belongs to a study of blood T cell repertoires in COVID-19. The overall study: Collection of acute and convalescent COVID-19 samples took place in the United States, Italy and Spain. Nucleic acid was either cDNA or gDNA, and it came from T cells, B-cell-depleted T cells, or PBMCs.

TCRdb's copy holds only in-frame clones and misses some; the assay was immunoSEQ multiplex PCR. There are roughly 280,000 clones in the sample; about 90% occur only once, and about 2.2% lies in the top ten. The CDR3 runs to 13 residues. Trimming shortened V by 6 bases and J by 3 bases, and 9 bases separated the two germline ends. Sequencing was performed on peripheral blood. The TCR was taken from a woman in her fifties or sixties who had recovered from COVID-19. The chain uses TRBV12-3 or TRBV12-4 and TRBJ1-5, with D uncertain. CDR3: CASSYGDNQPQHF. The CDR3 nucleotides are TGTGCCAGCAGCTACGGGGACAATCAGCCCCAGCATTTT.